This T cell receptor beta chain is from a study of CXCR3-negative and CXCR3-positive naive CD8 T cells. UMI-labeled 5' RACE TRB cDNA libraries were prepared from the cells. TCRdb derives one entry per CDR3 protein from the 5' RACE reads, leaving out DNA. The listing contains approximately 48,000 distinct CDR3 sequences. As for this clonotype: What it recognizes is unknown.

CDR1 is ENHRY and CDR2 is SYGVKD in the germline V gene. The CDR3 spans 13 residues. Study observations and caveats: Greater hydrophobicity was found in TRB CDR3s of CXCR3-positive naive cells than of CXCR3-negative naive cells.

The J gene is TRBJ2-2, the V gene TRBV10-3; checking the TCRdb D call of TRBD1 is not possible without DNA. The sequenced material came from naive CXCR3+ CD8+ T cells from blood. Documented subset: CD45RO-CCR7+CD27+CD95- naive CD8+ T cells expressing CXCR3 (TNR3+). This TCR derives from a human donor in good health. Some clones in this sample may be carry-over from other donors' samples. CDR3 sequence: CAIMPGNTGELFF.